This T cell receptor (beta chain) is drawn from a study of human T cells and chemical hapten exposure. This CDR3 has 17 amino acids. Trimming pared 2 bases from V and 4 bases from J, leaving 18 bases between. The study's findings and limits: TCRs whose frequency exceeded 1 in 1000 remained the same following DPC sensitization.

This clonotype was picked up many times. Its antigen remains unknown. Time point given: patch test 1, 2 weeks after DPC sensitization. Sample treatment: therapeutic diphenylcyclopropenone sensitization with weekly scalp DPC. Single cDNA molecules in the library carried unique molecular identifiers attached during preparation. TCRdb re-derived calls from the RACE reads in MiXCR, one entry per CDR3 protein. The top ten hold 10% to 15% of the sample, which has around 52,000 distinct CDR3 sequences, 9% to 9.5% seen once. The TCR originated in a woman aged 35 to 49 with alopecia areata. Some clones in this sample may be carry-over from other donors' samples. The gene calls are TRBV12-3 or TRBV12-4 and TRBJ1-5; D perhaps matches TRBD1 (6 bases). The sample in question was whole blood, obtained in connection with sensitization to the hapten diphenylcyclopropenone (DPC). The CDR3 reads CASSLSLGQRENQPQHF. The CDR3 DNA sequence: TGTGCCAGCAGTTTATCTCTTGGACAGAGAGAAAATCAGCCCCAGCATTTT.